This T cell receptor beta chain was identified during a study of cytomegalovirus exposure and HLA in healthy donors. Study-level background: Most genotyped donors, roughly 80% of around 370, had Caucasian-associated genetic ancestry. General observations from the study: Most likely, a cluster of highly shared sequence variants arose as a sequencing artifact. When a later analysis compared HLA-associated TCR beta chains with equally common others, the HLA-associated chains turned out to be more clonally expanded and to have lower generation probabilities. Among immune exposure information, only CMV serostatus was available.

With 60 Vbeta and 13 Jbeta primers, the PCR was carried out. Profiling relied on immunoSEQ multiplex PCR, and the TCRdb table lists in-frame clones only, not all of them. The profile shows some 170,000 clones, nearly 80% of them singletons. CDR1 MNHNY and CDR2 SVGAGI come from the germline V gene (reference sequence). This CDR3 is 15 amino acids long. In the case of this clone: Its antigen is undetermined. One junction end disagrees with the germline gene, perhaps due to a read error. Different DNA sequences within this sample yield the same CDR3.

This receptor was taken from a man between 40 and 49 years old in good health and CMV-seropositive. The sample taken for sequencing was PBMCs. V usage is TRBV6-6 and J usage is TRBJ1-5, with TRBD1 matching over 11 bases. CDR3 in DNA: TGTGCCAGCAGTCCGGGACAGGGGGGGCATCAGCCCCAGCACTTT. This encodes CASSPGQGGHQPQHF.